Given below is one T cell receptor beta chain in context. What it recognizes is unknown. The data originate from a study of CD8+ T cells in alopecia areata. Study-level information: Tofacitinib dosing lasted 6 to 18 months, which was then followed by 6 months off drug. The study's findings and limits: Affected scalp, especially in alopecia totalis/universalis, had a higher clonality than normal scalp did.

Investigators isolated RNA and reverse transcribed it into cDNA to act as the sequencing template. The table came from immunoSEQ multiplex PCR; TCRdb's copy has only in-frame clones and leaves some out. The sample consists of some 150,000 clones, about 61% of them appearing once. Treatment described: oral pan-JAK inhibitor, 5-10 mg twice daily. A FACSAria was used to sort CD4+ and CD8+ T cells. These cells came from PBMCs. The J segment lost 5 bases and the V segment lost 1 base, leaving 6 bases of the junction unmatched. The germline gives CDR1 SGHRS, CDR2 YFSETQ. CDR3 size: 15 residues. Sequences were derived from CD4+ T cells sorted from blood, sampled between weeks 55 and 65, from a patient treated with tofacitinib. This clonotype originated in a human donor with alopecia areata. V usage is TRBV5-1 and J usage is TRBJ2-1; 7 positions agree with TRBD1. The CDR3 DNA follows: TGCGCCAGCAGCTTGATACAGGGGATCCACAATGAGCAGTTCTTC. It specifies CASSLIQGIHNEQFF.